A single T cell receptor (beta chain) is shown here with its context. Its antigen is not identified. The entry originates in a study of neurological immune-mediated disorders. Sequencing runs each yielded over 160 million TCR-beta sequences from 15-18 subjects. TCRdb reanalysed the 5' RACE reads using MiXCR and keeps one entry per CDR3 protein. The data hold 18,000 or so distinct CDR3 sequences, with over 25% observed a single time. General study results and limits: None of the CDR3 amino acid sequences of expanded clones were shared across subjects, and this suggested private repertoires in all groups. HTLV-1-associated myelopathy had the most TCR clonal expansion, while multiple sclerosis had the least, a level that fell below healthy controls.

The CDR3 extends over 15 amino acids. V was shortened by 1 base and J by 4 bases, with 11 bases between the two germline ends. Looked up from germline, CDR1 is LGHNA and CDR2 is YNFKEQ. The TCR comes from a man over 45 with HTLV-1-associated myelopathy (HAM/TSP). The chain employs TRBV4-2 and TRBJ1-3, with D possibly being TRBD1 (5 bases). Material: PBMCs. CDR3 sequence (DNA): TGTGCCAGCAGCCAAGTTACAGGAGCCGGAAACACCATATATTTT. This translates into CASSQVTGAGNTIYF.